This T cell receptor (beta chain) emerged from a study of tumor and adjacent non-tumor tissue in lung cancer. About the study: Patients comprised some eleven adenocarcinoma, 2 squamous cell carcinoma and 1 small cell lung cancer. On average, productive TCRbeta reads reached 4 million to 4.5 million per sample.

On this clonotype itself: The antigen remains undetermined. It may be a read error: a sequence one base away is much more abundant.

Study-level points and caveats: In normal lung, the top 100 clones were significantly more dominant than in tumor.

RNA was extracted from bulk tissue without any cell sorting. The normal lung tissue was taken more than 3 cm from the tumor edge. Chemotherapy-naive patients with new lung cancer underwent thoracic surgery in China, August–late 2014. The library came from three nested PCR rounds adapted from ARM-PCR protocols. TCRdb ran MiXCR on the multiplex PCR reads and lists one entry per CDR3 protein. Among roughly 75,000 distinct CDR3 sequences listed, around 70% were seen once. The germline CDR1 and CDR2 sequences are MNHEY and SVGEGT. This CDR3 contains 17 residues. Sequencing input: distant non-tumor lung tissue. The V call is TRBV6-2 or TRBV6-3, the J call TRBJ2-1; 10 nucleotides match TRBD1. The origin of this receptor is a woman aged 45 to 65 with non-small cell lung cancer. CDR3 loop: CASSYSIRTGGINELFF. CDR3 DNA sequence: TGTGCCAGCAGTTACTCGATAAGGACAGGGGGAATTAATGAGCTGTTCTTC.